The 30 T cell receptor beta chains listed next were all sequenced from one sample in a study of T-cell memory formation after mild COVID-19. TCRdb fed the 5' RACE reads into MiXCR, producing one record per CDR3 protein. The sample lists 190,000 or so distinct CDR3 sequences; about 21% were seen once. Material for sequencing was PBMCs or a T cell subset sorted from them (not recorded which). The receptors originated from an adult woman who had mild COVID-19 (a few samples of this study predate the infection). Cell type and time point are not known.

The sample holds many counts of this clonotype. The chain links TRBV4-1 to TRBJ2-1; D gene uncertain. Germline V gene data show CDR1 as MGHRA and CDR2 as YSYEKL. CDR3 length: 14 residues. V shed 0 bases and J shed 5 bases, with 8 bases lying between them. CDR3 residues: CASSQDPIHNEQFF. CDR3 nucleotides: TGCGCCAGCAGCCAAGACCCGATTCACAATGAGCAGTTCTTC.

The table lists this clonotype with many counts. This chain uses TRBV5-1 with TRBJ2-1; D unclear. Germline assignment: CDR1 SGHRS and CDR2 YFSETQ. V lost 0 bases, J lost 8 bases, and 12 bases lay in between. This CDR3 comprises 14 residues. The CDR3 DNA reads as TGCGCCAGCAGCTTGGACAGCTTTAGAGATGAGCAGTTCTTC. It is translated as CASSLDSFRDEQFF.

This clonotype has just a few counts. The chain has TRBV11-3 and TRBJ2-3; 8 nucleotides agree with TRBD2. The CDR3 extends over 17 amino acids. V lost 3 bases, J lost 4 bases, and 12 bases stayed unmatched. Per the germline V gene, CDR1 is SGHNT and CDR2 is YENEEA. The DNA for the CDR3 is TGTGCCAGCAGCTTCCGGACTAGCCCCTCGGGCGCAGATACGCAGTATTTT. It specifies CASSFRTSPSGADTQYF.

This chain uses TRBV30 with TRBJ1-5; 10 bases fit TRBD1. Germline V CDR1 and CDR2: GTSNPN, SVGIG (reference sequence). This CDR3 is built from 16 residues. The V gene end was trimmed by 5 bases and the J gene end by 4 bases; junction bases not matched to a gene: 11. The chain's CDR3 is CAWYQGQGTLNQPQHF. CDR3 DNA: TGTGCCTGGTACCAGGGACAGGGGACACTAAATCAGCCCCAGCATTTT. Full variable domain (rest looked up from reference TRBV30 and TRBJ1-5): SQTIHQWPATLVQPVGSPLSLECTVEGTSNPNLYWYRQAAGRGLQLLFYSVGIGQISSEVPQNLSASRPQDRQFILSSKKLLLSDSGFYLCAWYQGQGTLNQPQHFGDGTRLSIL.

The CDR3 loop is CASSQLAGHSYEQYF. Written as DNA, the CDR3 is TGTGCCAGCAGCCAACTAGCGGGGCACTCCTACGAGCAGTACTTC. V gene TRBV12-3 or TRBV12-4 combines with J gene TRBJ2-7; 10 nucleotides line up with TRBD2. This CDR3 has 15 residues. The trim removed 6 bases at V and 0 bases at J, leaving 5 bases unmatched.

This clonotype was detected a few times. CDR3 sequence: CASSSTGHHYEQYF. The CDR3 DNA sequence: TGCGCCAGCAGCTCCACGGGACACCACTACGAGCAGTACTTC. This chain links TRBV5-1 with TRBJ2-7; perhaps TRBD1 as D (6 bases). CDR1 is SGHRS and CDR2 is YFSETQ in the germline V gene. Trimming cost V 3 bases and J 3 bases, with 13 bases left between them. CDR3 length: 14 amino acids.

This clonotype occurred a few times. CDR3 sequence: CASEHYGNEQFF. CDR3 DNA: TGTGCCAGCGAACACTATGGCAATGAGCAGTTCTTC. The chain recombines TRBV2 with TRBJ2-1, with D uncertain. Trimming stripped 8 bases from V and 6 bases from J, with 11 bases between. Germline V gene sequence: CDR1 SNHLY, CDR2 FYNNEI. The CDR3 length is 12 residues.

This clonotype has just a few counts. The gene calls are TRBV11-2 and TRBJ2-5; D remains unclear. The CDR3 runs 15 residues. Germline V gives CDR1 SGHAT, CDR2 FQNNGV. With 5 bases removed from V and 9 bases from J, the gap between germline ends came to 22 bases. The CDR3 nucleotides are TGTGCCAGCAGCCCACGGCCCCTTTTTGATGGACCCCAGTACTTC. This gives the protein CASSPRPLFDGPQYF.

This clonotype has just a few counts. The CDR3, as DNA: TGTGCCAGCAGCCCCCCGGGGGCGGGGGTCAACAATGAGCAGTTCTTC. Amino acids: CASSPPGAGVNNEQFF. V gene TRBV12-3 or TRBV12-4 combines with J gene TRBJ2-1; D possibly corresponds to TRBD2 (7 bases). This CDR3 spans 16 amino acids. V was trimmed by 6 bases and J by 5 bases, leaving 20 bases between them.

This clonotype was observed a handful of times. The chain joins TRBV6-5 to TRBJ1-1; D is possibly TRBD1 (6 bases). Germline V gene data show CDR1 as MNHEY and CDR2 as SVGAGI. This CDR3 is built from 14 residues. V was cut by 4 bases and J by 1 base, with 10 bases left in between. CDR3 sequence: CASSLGAWNTEAFF. The CDR3 DNA follows: TGTGCCAGCAGTTTGGGGGCCTGGAACACTGAAGCTTTCTTT.

This clonotype was detected only a few times. The chain recombines TRBV25-1 with TRBJ2-7; either TRBD1 or TRBD2 may supply D (5 bases each). CDR1 is MGHDK and CDR2 is SYGVNS in the germline V gene. V shed 0 bases and J shed 7 bases, with 31 bases lying between them. The CDR3 contains 20 residues. CDR3 region: CASSEYGSPTRGARVREQYF. The CDR3 coding sequence is TGTGCCAGCAGTGAATATGGGAGCCCGACGCGTGGGGCGCGTGTGAGGGAGCAGTACTTC.

In this sample, this clonotype turned up a few times. The V call is TRBV6-2 or TRBV6-3, the J call TRBJ2-3; TRBD1 agrees at 11 bases. The CDR3 runs 15 residues. With V trimmed by 5 bases and J by 2 bases, 3 bases remained unmatched. Germline CDR1 reads MNHEY; CDR2 reads SVGEGT. The CDR3 DNA reads TGTGCCAGCAGTCCGGGACAGGGGGACACAGATACGCAGTATTTT. Residues: CASSPGQGDTDTQYF.

This clonotype appeared a few times. The chain uses TRBV5-1 and TRBJ2-1; 8 bases line up with TRBD1. J gave up 3 bases and V 2 bases, and 4 bases lay outside the gene matches. The CDR3 is made up of 15 amino acids. Germline assignment: CDR1 SGHRS and CDR2 YFSETQ. This CDR3 reads CASSFGQGIYNEQFF. The CDR3 nucleotides read TGCGCCAGCAGCTTCGGACAGGGTATCTACAATGAGCAGTTCTTC.

This clonotype occurred once. The chain links TRBV7-6 to TRBJ1-1; 7 positions agree with TRBD1. Looked up from germline, CDR1 is SGHVS and CDR2 is FNYEAQ. There are 15 residues in the CDR3. Trimming removed 2 bases from V and 1 base from J; junction bases left unmatched: 4. CDR3 protein: CASSLFTGENTEAFF. DNA of the CDR3: TGTGCCAGCAGCTTATTTACAGGGGAGAACACTGAAGCTTTCTTT. The full variable domain, its missing parts supplied by reference TRBV7-6 and TRBJ1-1, is GAGVSQSPRYKVTKRGQDVALRCDPISGHVSLYWYRQALGQGPEFLTYFNYEAQQDKSGLPNDRFSAERPEGSISTLTIQRTEQRDSAMYRCASSLFTGENTEAFFGQGTRLTVV.

In this sample, this clonotype turned up a few times. The chain recombines TRBV19 with TRBJ2-7; a possible D gene is TRBD2 (5 bases). Germline V lookup: CDR1 LNHDA, CDR2 SQIVND (reference sequence). Trimming removed 5 bases from V and 3 bases from J, with 11 bases in between. This CDR3 comprises 13 residues. CDR3: CASSRGSGYEQYF. The CDR3 DNA is TGTGCCAGTAGTCGGGGTTCTGGCTACGAGCAGTACTTC.

V is TRBV29-1 and J is TRBJ1-1; D is uncertain. Germline CDR1 reads SQVTM; CDR2 reads ANQGSEA. The CDR3 sequence is 14 residues long. V dropped 4 bases and J dropped 1 base, with 13 bases sitting between them. The CDR3 protein is CSVVATEGNTEAFF. In DNA form, the CDR3 reads TGCAGCGTTGTGGCGACGGAGGGGAACACTGAAGCTTTCTTT.

This clonotype has ten or more counts. The CDR3 here is CATSDEDKNTDTQYF. The CDR3 coding sequence is TGTGCCACCAGTGATGAGGACAAAAACACAGATACGCAGTATTTT. The chain combines TRBV24-1 with TRBJ2-3; possibly TRBD1 for D (5 bases). Deletions cut 3 bases from V and 2 bases from J, with 11 bases between. CDR3 size: 15 residues. Germline-derived CDR1 and CDR2 are KGHDR and SFDVKD.

This chain links TRBV9 with TRBJ2-3; D assignment may be TRBD1 or TRBD2 (6 bases each). The CDR3 length is 15 residues. The V end was cut by 3 bases, the J end by 2 bases, with 13 bases between. Per the germline V gene, CDR1 is SGDLS and CDR2 is YYNGEE. The CDR3 is CASSAGGGSTDTQYF. The CDR3 DNA reads as TGTGCCAGCAGCGCAGGAGGGGGATCCACAGATACGCAGTATTTT.

This clonotype appeared a few times. V gene TRBV2 combines with J gene TRBJ2-2; TRBD1 matches at 7 bases. Unmatched junction bases numbered 5, after V lost 1 base and J lost 6 bases. The CDR3 consists of 15 residues. Germline loops: CDR1 SNHLY, CDR2 FYNNEI. The CDR3 DNA reads TGTGCCAGCAGTGAAGGACAGGGTTTGTCCGGGGAGCTGTTTTTT. This codes for CASSEGQGLSGELFF. Drawing the rest from reference TRBV2 and TRBJ2-2, the complete variable domain is EPEVTQTPSHQVTQMGQEVILRCVPISNHLYFYWYRQILGQKVEFLVSFYNNEISEKSEIFDDQFSVERPDGSNFTLKIRSTKLEDSAMYFCASSEGQGLSGELFFGEGSRLTVL.

The CDR3 loop reads CASSPGLFTTDTQYF. CDR3 coding DNA: TGTGCCAGCAGTCCCGGCCTATTCACCACAGATACGCAGTATTTT. The J gene is TRBJ2-3, the V gene TRBV12-3 or TRBV12-4; D unclear. This CDR3 region has 15 residues. V dropped 5 bases and J dropped 2 bases, with 14 bases sitting between them.

V gene TRBV6-5 combines with J gene TRBJ1-2, with a weak D call TRBD1 (5 bases). This CDR3 is 15 amino acids long. Deletions cut 0 bases from V and 5 bases from J, with 13 bases between. Germline V CDR1 and CDR2: MNHEY, SVGAGI. This CDR3 reads CASSYSSVGAYGYTF. In DNA form, the CDR3 reads TGTGCCAGCAGTTACTCGTCCGTAGGGGCGTATGGCTACACCTTC.

The V and J genes are TRBV4-2 and TRBJ2-1; 9 bases are shared with TRBD2. With 3 bases clipped from V and 5 bases from J, the junction kept 8 bases outside the gene matches. The CDR3 contains 16 residues. Germline assignment: CDR1 LGHNA and CDR2 YNFKEQ. The CDR3 spells CASSQYWREGNNEQFF. The CDR3 nucleotides are TGTGCCAGCAGCCAGTACTGGCGGGAGGGAAACAATGAGCAGTTCTTC.

This clonotype turned up a few times. CDR3 in DNA: TGTGCCAGCAGCGCCAACTCCTACGAGCAGTACTTC. The encoded protein is CASSANSYEQYF. The chain links TRBV11-2 to TRBJ2-7; no clear D gene. The V and J ends lost 5 bases and 0 bases respectively, with 5 bases between them. The CDR3 has 12 residues. Germline V gene lookup returns CDR1 SGHAT and CDR2 FQNNGV.

A few counts support this clonotype. The J gene is TRBJ2-7, the V gene TRBV5-1; a weak D match, TRBD1 (5 bases). This CDR3 contains 16 residues. CDR1 is SGHRS and CDR2 is YFSETQ in the germline V gene. Deletions cut 4 bases from V and 0 bases from J, with 17 bases between. The CDR3 DNA reads as TGCGCCAGCAGCGGGGCGGAAACTTTATACTCCTACGAGCAGTACTTC. Its protein is CASSGAETLYSYEQYF.

This chain uses TRBV14 with TRBJ2-2; D call uncertain. V was pared by 2 bases and J by 1 base, with 11 bases between. The germline V gene encodes CDR1 SGHDN and CDR2 FVKESK. The CDR3 totals 16 residues. In DNA, the CDR3 is TGTGCCAGCAGCCAACGCGAAGTATTGAACACCGGGGAGCTGTTTTTT. It specifies CASSQREVLNTGELFF.

This clonotype has just a few counts. This chain links TRBV3-1 with TRBJ2-2; D is unclear. Trimming took off 5 bases at V and 2 bases at J, with 15 bases between the two ends. CDR3 length: 16 residues. Germline V lookup: CDR1 LGHDT, CDR2 YNNKEL (reference sequence). Here the CDR3 DNA reads TGTGCCAGCAGCGAACCCGCCGAAACAAACACCGGGGAGCTGTTTTTT. Encoded protein: CASSEPAETNTGELFF.

The rearrangement links TRBV5-1 to TRBJ2-7; 10 positions match TRBD2. The CDR3 is made up of 15 amino acids. CDR1 is SGHRS and CDR2 is YFSETQ in the germline V gene. Trimming cost V 0 bases and J 7 bases; bases outside gene matches: 7. The CDR3 coding sequence is TGCGCCAGCAGCTTGGCATCTAGCGGGGGCTCTGAGCAGTACTTC. Its protein product is CASSLASSGGSEQYF.

The chain employs TRBV27 and TRBJ1-1, with D perhaps TRBD1 (6 bases). CDR3 size: 15 residues. Germline CDR1 MNHEY, CDR2 SMNVEV (reference sequence). The ends were cut back, 0 bases at V and 5 bases at J, with 13 bases in the middle. CDR3 sequence: CASSLSGRGGTEAFF. DNA of the CDR3: TGTGCCAGCAGTTTATCGGGCAGGGGAGGGACTGAAGCTTTCTTT.

This chain links TRBV12-3 or TRBV12-4 with TRBJ1-5, with TRBD1 matching over 9 bases. The trim removed 3 bases at V and 5 bases at J, leaving 11 bases unmatched. The CDR3 is 17 residues long. In DNA, the CDR3 is TGTGCCAGCAGTTTTGCGGACAGGGGAGATACGGATCAGCCCCAGCATTTT. It yields the protein CASSFADRGDTDQPQHF.

The sample holds a few counts of this clonotype. The chain employs TRBV25-1 and TRBJ2-7; 10 bases are shared with TRBD1. Germline-derived CDR1 and CDR2 are MGHDK and SYGVNS. The CDR3 is 15 amino acids. Trimming cost V 6 bases and J 1 base; bases outside gene matches: 6. CDR3 protein: CASSPDRGESYEQYF. CDR3 nucleotides: TGTGCCAGCAGCCCGGACAGGGGGGAGTCCTACGAGCAGTACTTC.